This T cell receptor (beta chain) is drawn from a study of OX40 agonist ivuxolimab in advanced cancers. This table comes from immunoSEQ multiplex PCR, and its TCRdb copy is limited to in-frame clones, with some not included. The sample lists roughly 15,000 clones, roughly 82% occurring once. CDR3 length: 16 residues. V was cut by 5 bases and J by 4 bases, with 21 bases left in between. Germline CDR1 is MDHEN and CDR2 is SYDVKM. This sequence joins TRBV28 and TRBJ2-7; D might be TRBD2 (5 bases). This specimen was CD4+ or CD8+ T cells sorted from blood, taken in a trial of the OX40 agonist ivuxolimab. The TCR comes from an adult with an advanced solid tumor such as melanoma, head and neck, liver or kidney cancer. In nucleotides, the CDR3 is TGTGCCAGCAGTCTCTCAACAGCTAGCCAGTCTTACGAGCAGTACTTC. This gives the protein CASSLSTASQSYEQYF.